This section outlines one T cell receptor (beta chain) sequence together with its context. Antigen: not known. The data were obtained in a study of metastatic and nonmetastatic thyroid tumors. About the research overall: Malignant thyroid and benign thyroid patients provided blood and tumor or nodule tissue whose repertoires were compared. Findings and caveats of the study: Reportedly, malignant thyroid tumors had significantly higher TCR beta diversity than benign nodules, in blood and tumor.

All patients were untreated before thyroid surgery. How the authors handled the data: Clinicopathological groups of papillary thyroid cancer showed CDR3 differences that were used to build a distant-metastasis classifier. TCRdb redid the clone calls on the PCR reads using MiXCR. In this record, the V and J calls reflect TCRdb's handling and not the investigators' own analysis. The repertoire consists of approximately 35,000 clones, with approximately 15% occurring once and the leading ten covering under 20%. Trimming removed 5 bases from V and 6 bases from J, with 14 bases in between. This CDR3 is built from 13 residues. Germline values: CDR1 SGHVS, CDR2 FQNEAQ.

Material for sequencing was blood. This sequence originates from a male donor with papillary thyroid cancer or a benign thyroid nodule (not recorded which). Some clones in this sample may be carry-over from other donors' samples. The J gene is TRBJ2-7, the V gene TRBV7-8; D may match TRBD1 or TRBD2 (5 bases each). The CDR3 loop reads CASSRGSGGEQYF. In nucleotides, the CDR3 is TGTGCCAGCAGCCGGGGTAGTGGGGGCGAGCAGTACTTC.